This T cell receptor (beta chain) is drawn from a study of shared clonotypes between healthy human individuals. Background on the study: Each donor had three CD4 naive, three CD4 memory, two CD8 naive and one CD8 memory plate. Findings and caveats of the study: Non-shared clonotypes were found to have lower generation probabilities than the clonotypes that were shared by all four of the sorted-subset donors. Naive subsets typically showed greater estimated richness than memory subsets. The sampled material consisted only of blood, and tissue repertoires are likely to differ.

Trimming left V 0 bases short and J 4 bases short, with 7 bases between. CDR3 length: 13 amino acids. Germline CDR1 and CDR2: MNHNY and SVGAGI (reference sequence). A note on this clone: Its target is not known.

Some clones are missing from TCRdb's copy, which holds only in-frame ones; the method was immunoSEQ multiplex PCR. The sample records 950,000 to 1,100,000 clones, roughly 75% being singletons. The sequencing sample was made of memory CD4+ T cells sorted from blood. Sample subset: CD45RA-negative fraction. The chain uses TRBV6-6 and TRBJ2-7; D gene uncertain. The receptor comes from a man aged 18 to 30 in good health. The DNA of the CDR3 is TGTGCCAGCAGTTACTCTATGCGTTACGAGCAGTACTTC. It translates to CASSYSMRYEQYF.